Presented here are 7 T cell receptor beta chains from one specimen sequenced in a study of T-cell reconstitution after alpha-beta-depleted transplantation in children. As it was prepared, the TCRbeta library received unique molecular identifiers. TCRdb re-called the PCR reads through MiXCR, storing one row per CDR3 protein. This sample yields some 240,000 distinct CDR3 sequences, of which 9.7% are seen a single time; approximately 5% belongs to the top ten. The sample here was PBMCs from the stem cell graft donor, taken from the stem cell graft. Every receptor here comes from a human donor who donated a stem cell graft to a child with SCID.

In this sample, this clonotype turned up many times. The rearrangement links TRBV7-2 to TRBJ2-7; D is undetermined. The CDR3 is made up of 12 amino acids. V lost 6 bases and J lost 4, with 10 bases in between. From germline, CDR1 is SGHTA and CDR2 FQGNSA. The CDR3 is CASRAGPYEQYF. The DNA of the CDR3 is TGTGCCAGCAGGGCCGGGCCGTACGAGCAGTACTTC.

This clonotype was seen a handful of times. Here the CDR3 omits its conserved ending phenylalanine or tryptophan, so a read error is the likely source. Because the CDR3's place on the DNA is in doubt, the DNA is left out and the CDR3 is given as listed by TCRdb. The chain recombines TRBV7-9 with TRBJ1-2; the table calls TRBD1, which could not be checked here. Germline CDR1 and CDR2: SEHNR and FQNEAQ (reference sequence). Inclusive of both ends, the CDR3 amounts to 15 amino acids. The CDR3 protein is CASSLPGDVTAKPSC.

This clonotype was counted ten times or more. The rearrangement links TRBV10-3 to TRBJ2-3; 7 bases agree with TRBD2. Germline CDR1 reads ENHRY; CDR2 reads SYGVKD. The CDR3 loop spans 15 amino acids. Germline trimming cut 6 bases from V and 1 base from J; bases unmatched to any gene: 7. CDR3 nucleotide sequence: TGTGCCATCAGCTTGAGCGGGGTGGGCACAGATACGCAGTATTTT. Protein product: CAISLSGVGTDTQYF.

This clonotype came up many times. The chain has TRBV20-1 and TRBJ2-4, with D unresolved. The germline CDR1 and CDR2 sequences are DFQATT and SNEGSKA (reference sequence). The CDR3 contains 15 residues. V was pared by 8 bases and J by 0 bases, with 17 bases between. CDR3 sequence: CSLTVLDLAKNIQYF. CDR3 DNA: TGCAGTCTCACAGTTCTTGACCTAGCCAAAAACATTCAGTACTTC.

In this sample, this clonotype turned up many times. This chain uses TRBV5-1 with TRBJ2-7; 9 bases fit TRBD2. The CDR3 loop spans 18 amino acids. The junction had 10 bases not matched to a gene; V was cut back by 0 bases and J by 0 bases. Germline values: CDR1 SGHRS, CDR2 YFSETQ. CDR3 coding DNA: TGCGCCAGCAGCTTGGGTAGTGCTAGCGGGGTTAGCTCCTACGAGCAGTACTTC. Its translation is CASSLGSASGVSSYEQYF.

This clonotype showed up many times. The chain carries TRBV12-3 or TRBV12-4 and TRBJ1-1; D ambiguous. The CDR3 totals 13 residues. The V end lost 8 bases, the J end lost 4 bases, and 14 bases lay between the germline ends. In nucleotides, the CDR3 is TGTGCCAGCGGAGTTACAGAGGGCACTGAAGCTTTCTTT. Protein: CASGVTEGTEAFF.

This clonotype showed up many times. V and J are TRBV7-8 and TRBJ2-7; D may be TRBD1 (6 bases). Trimming removed 3 bases at V and 3 bases at J, with 15 bases between. In germline, CDR1 is SGHVS, CDR2 FQNEAQ. This CDR3 comprises 15 residues. In DNA, the CDR3 is TGTGCCAGCAGCTTTTCTCAGGGGAACCTCTACGAGCAGTACTTC. This gives the protein CASSFSQGNLYEQYF. The full variable domain, completed using reference TRBV7-8 and TRBJ2-7, is GAGVSQSPRYKVAKRGQDVALRCDPISGHVSLFWYQQALGQGPEFLTYFQNEAQLDKSGLPSDRFFAERPEGSVSTLKIQRTQQEDSAVYLCASSFSQGNLYEQYFGPGTRLTVT.